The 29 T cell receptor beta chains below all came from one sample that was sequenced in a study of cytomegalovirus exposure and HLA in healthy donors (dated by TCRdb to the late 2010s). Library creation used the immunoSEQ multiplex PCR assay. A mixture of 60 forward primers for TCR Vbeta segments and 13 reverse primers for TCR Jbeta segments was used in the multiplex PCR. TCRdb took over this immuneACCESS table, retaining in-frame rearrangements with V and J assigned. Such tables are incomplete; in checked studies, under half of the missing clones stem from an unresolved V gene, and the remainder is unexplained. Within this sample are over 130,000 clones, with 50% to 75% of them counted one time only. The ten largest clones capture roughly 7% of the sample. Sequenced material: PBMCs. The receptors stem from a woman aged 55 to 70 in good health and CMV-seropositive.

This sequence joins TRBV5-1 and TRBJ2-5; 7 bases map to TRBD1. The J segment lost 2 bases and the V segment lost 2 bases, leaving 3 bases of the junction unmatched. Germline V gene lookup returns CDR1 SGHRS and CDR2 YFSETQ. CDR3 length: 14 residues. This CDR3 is CASSLGTVQETQYF. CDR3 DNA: TGCGCCAGCAGCTTAGGGACAGTGCAAGAGACCCAGTACTTC. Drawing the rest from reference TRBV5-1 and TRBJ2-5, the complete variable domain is KAGVTQTPRYLIKTRGQQVTLSCSPISGHRSVSWYQQTPGQGLQFLFEYFSETQRNKGNFPGRFSGRQFSNSRSEMNVSTLELGDSALYLCASSLGTVQETQYFGPGTRLLVL.

The CDR3 coding sequence is TGCGCCAGCAGACTAGCGGGCCCGAACACCGGGGAGCTGTTTTTT. Its protein is CASRLAGPNTGELFF. The chain has TRBV5-1 and TRBJ2-2; the match to TRBD2 covers 9 bases. V lost 5 bases and J lost 0; bases outside the gene matches: 2. The germline V gene encodes CDR1 SGHRS and CDR2 YFSETQ. The CDR3 has 15 residues.

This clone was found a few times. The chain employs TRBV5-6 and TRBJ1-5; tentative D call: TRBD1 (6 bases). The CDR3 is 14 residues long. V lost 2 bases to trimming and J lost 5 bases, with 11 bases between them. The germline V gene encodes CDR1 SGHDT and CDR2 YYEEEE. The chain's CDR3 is CASSLGAGDQPQHF. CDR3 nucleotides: TGTGCCAGCAGCTTAGGGGCAGGGGATCAGCCCCAGCATTTT.

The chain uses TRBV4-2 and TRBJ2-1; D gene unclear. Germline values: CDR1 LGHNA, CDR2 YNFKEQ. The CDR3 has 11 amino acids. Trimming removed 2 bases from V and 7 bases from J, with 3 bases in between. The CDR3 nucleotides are TGTGCCAGCAGCCAACATAATGAGCAGTTCTTC. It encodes CASSQHNEQFF.

Here the CDR3 reads CASSLGILSSVDTQYF. For the CDR3, the DNA is TGCGCCAGCAGCTTGGGAATATTGAGTTCGGTAGATACGCAGTATTTT. The V and J genes are TRBV5-1 and TRBJ2-3, with D unresolved. Germline assignment: CDR1 SGHRS and CDR2 YFSETQ. Trimming took 0 bases from V and 5 from J, leaving 16 bases between them. This CDR3 is built from 16 residues.

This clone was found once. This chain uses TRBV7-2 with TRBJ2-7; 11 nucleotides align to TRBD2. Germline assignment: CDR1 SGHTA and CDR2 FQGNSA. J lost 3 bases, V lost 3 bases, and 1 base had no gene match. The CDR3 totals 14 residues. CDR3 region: CASSLTSGNYEQYF. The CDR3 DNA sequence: TGTGCCAGCAGCTTGACTAGCGGGAACTACGAGCAGTACTTC.

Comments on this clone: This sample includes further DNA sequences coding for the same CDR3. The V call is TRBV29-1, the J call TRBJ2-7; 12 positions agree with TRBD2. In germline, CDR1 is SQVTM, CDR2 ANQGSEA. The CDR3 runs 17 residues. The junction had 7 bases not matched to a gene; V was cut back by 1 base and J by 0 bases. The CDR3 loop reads CSVEGPSGRVSSYEQYF. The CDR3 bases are TGCAGCGTTGAAGGACCTAGCGGGAGGGTAAGCTCCTACGAGCAGTACTTC.

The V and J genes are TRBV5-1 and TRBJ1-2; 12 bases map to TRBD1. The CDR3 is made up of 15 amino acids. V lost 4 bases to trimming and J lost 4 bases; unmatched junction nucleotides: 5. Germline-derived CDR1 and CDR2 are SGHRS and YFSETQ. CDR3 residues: CASSAGQGAFYGYTF. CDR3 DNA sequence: TGCGCCAGCAGCGCGGGACAGGGGGCTTTCTATGGCTACACCTTC.

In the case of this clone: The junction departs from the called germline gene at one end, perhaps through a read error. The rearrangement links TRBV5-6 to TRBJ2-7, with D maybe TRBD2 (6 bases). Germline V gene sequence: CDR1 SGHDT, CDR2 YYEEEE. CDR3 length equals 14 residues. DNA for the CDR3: TGTTCCAGCAGCTTGGGGGACTTATCCTACGAGCAGTACTTC. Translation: CSSSLGDLSYEQYF.

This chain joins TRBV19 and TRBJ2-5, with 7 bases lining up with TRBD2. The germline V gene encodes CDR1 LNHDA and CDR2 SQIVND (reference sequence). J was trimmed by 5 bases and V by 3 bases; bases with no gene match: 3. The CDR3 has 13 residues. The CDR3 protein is CASSILGGETQYF. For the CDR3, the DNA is TGTGCCAGTAGTATTCTGGGGGGGGAGACCCAGTACTTC.

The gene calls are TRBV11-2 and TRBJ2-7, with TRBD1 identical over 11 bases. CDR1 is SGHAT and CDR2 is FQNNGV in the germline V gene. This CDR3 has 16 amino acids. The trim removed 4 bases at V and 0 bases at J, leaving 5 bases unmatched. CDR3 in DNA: TGTGCCAGCAGCTCCGTGGGGACAGGGGGCTCCTACGAGCAGTACTTC. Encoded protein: CASSSVGTGGSYEQYF.

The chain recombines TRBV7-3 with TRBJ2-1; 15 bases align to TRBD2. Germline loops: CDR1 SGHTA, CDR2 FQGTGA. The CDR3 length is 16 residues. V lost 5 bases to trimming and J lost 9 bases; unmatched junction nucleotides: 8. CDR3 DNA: TGTGCCAGCAGCGACGGACTAGCGGGAGGGATGGGTGAGCAGTTCTTC. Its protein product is CASSDGLAGGMGEQFF.

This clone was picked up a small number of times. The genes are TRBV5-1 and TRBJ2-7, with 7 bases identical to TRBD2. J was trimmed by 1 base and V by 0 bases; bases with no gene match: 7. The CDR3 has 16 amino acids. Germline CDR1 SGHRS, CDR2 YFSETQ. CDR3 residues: CASSLVASGPSYEQYF. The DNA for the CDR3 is TGCGCCAGCAGCTTGGTGGCTAGCGGACCATCCTACGAGCAGTACTTC.

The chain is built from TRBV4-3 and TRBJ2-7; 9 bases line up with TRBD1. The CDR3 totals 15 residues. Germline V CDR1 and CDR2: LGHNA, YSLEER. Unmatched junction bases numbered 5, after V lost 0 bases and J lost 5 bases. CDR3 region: CASSQEIGTGNEQYF. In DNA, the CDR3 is TGCGCCAGCAGCCAAGAAATCGGGACAGGGAACGAGCAGTACTTC.

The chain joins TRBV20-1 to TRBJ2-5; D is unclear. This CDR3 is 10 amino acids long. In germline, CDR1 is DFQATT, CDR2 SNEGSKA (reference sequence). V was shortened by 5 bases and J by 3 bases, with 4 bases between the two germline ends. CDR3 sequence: CSAHKETQYF. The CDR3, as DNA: TGCAGTGCTCACAAAGAGACCCAGTACTTC.

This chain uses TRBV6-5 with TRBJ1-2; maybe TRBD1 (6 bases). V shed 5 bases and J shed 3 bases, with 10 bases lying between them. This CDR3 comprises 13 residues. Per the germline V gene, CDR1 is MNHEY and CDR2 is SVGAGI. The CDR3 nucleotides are TGTGCCAGCAGTGGGGGCGCCGACTATGGCTACACCTTC. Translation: CASSGGADYGYTF.

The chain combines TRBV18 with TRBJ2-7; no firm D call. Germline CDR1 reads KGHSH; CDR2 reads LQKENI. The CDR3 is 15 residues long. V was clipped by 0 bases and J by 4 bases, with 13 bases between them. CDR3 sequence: CASSPPHMAAYEQYF. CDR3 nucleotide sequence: TGTGCCAGCTCACCACCGCACATGGCCGCTTACGAGCAGTACTTC.

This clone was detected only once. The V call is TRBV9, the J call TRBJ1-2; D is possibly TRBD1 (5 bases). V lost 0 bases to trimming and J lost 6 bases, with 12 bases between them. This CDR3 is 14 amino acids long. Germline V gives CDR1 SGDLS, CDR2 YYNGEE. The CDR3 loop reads CASSVAGTGNGYTF. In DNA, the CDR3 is TGTGCCAGCAGCGTAGCTGGAACAGGCAATGGCTACACCTTC.

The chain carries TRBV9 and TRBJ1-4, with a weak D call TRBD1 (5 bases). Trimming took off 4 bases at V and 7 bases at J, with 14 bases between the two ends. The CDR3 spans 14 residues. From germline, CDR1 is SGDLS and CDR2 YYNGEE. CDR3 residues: CASSIQAEGEKLFF. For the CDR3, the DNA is TGTGCCAGCAGCATACAGGCGGAGGGTGAAAAACTGTTTTTT. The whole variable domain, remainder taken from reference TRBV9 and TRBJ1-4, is DSGVTQTPKHLITATGQRVTLRCSPRSGDLSVYWYQQSLDQGLQFLIQYYNGEERAKGNILERFSAQQFPDLHSELNLSSLELGDSALYFCASSIQAEGEKLFFGSGTQLSVL.

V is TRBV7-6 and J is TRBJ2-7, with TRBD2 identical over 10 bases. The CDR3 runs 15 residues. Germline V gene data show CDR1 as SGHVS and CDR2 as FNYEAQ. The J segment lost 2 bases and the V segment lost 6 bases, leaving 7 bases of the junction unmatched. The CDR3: CASSPGLAVAYEQYF. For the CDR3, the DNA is TGTGCCAGCAGTCCAGGACTAGCGGTCGCCTACGAGCAGTACTTC.

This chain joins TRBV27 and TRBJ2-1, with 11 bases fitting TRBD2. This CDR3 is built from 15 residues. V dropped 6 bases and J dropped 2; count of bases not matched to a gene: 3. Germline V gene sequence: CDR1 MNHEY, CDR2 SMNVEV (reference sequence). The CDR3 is CASSFSGGAYNEQFF. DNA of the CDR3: TGTGCCAGCAGCTTTAGCGGGGGGGCCTACAATGAGCAGTTCTTC.

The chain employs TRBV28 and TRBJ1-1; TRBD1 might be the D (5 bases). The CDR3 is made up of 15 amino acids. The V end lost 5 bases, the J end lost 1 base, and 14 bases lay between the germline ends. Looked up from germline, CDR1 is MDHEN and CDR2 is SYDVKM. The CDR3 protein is CASSPVVRANTEAFF. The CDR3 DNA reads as TGTGCCAGCAGTCCTGTGGTCAGGGCGAACACTGAAGCTTTCTTT.

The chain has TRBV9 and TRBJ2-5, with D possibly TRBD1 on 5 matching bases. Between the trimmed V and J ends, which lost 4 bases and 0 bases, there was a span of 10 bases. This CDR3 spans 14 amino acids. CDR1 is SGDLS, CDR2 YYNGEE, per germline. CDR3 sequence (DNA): TGTGCCAGCAGCCCGCAGGGTAACCAAGAGACCCAGTACTTC. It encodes CASSPQGNQETQYF.

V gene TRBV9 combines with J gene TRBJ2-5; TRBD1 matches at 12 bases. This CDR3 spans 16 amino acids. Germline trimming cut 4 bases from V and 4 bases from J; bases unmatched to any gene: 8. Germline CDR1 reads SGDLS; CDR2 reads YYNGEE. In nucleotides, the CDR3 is TGTGCCAGCAGCTCAGGGGACAGGGGGCTGCGAGAGACCCAGTACTTC. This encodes CASSSGDRGLRETQYF.

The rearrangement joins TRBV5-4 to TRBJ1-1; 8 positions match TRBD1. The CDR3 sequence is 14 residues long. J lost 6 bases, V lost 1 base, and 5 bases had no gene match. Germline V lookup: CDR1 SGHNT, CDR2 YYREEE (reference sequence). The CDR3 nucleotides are TGTGCCAGCAGCTTGACGCAGGGGGCTGCTGAAGCTTTCTTT. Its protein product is CASSLTQGAAEAFF.

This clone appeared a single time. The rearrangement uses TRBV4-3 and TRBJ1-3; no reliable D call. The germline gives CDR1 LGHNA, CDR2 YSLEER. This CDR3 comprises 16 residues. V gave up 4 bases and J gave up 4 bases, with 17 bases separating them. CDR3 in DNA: TGCGCCAGCAGCCCAGCCGGCGTGGGAGTCGGAAACACCATATATTTT. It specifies CASSPAGVGVGNTIYF.

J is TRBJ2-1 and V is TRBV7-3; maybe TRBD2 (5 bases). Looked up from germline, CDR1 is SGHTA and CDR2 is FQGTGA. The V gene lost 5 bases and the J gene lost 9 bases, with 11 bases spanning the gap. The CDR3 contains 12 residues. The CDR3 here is CASSPGILEQFF. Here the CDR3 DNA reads TGTGCCAGCAGCCCCGGGATTCTTGAGCAGTTCTTC. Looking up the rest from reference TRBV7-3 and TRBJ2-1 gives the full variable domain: GAGVSQTPSNKVTEKGKYVELRCDPISGHTALYWYRQSLGQGPEFLIYFQGTGAADDSGLPNDRFFAVRPEGSVSTLKIQRTERGDSAVYLCASSPGILEQFFGPGTRLTVL.

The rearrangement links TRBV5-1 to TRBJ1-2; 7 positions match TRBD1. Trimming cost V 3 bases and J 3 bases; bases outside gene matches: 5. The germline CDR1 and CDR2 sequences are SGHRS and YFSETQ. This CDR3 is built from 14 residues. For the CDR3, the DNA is TGCGCCAGCAGCTCCTCACAGGGGCACTATGGCTACACCTTC. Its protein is CASSSSQGHYGYTF.

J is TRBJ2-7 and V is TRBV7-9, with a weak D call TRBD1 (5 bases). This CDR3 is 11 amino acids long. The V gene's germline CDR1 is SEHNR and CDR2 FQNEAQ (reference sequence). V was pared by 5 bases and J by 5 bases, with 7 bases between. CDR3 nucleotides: TGTGCCAGCAGCCGACAGAACGAGCAGTACTTC. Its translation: CASSRQNEQYF.